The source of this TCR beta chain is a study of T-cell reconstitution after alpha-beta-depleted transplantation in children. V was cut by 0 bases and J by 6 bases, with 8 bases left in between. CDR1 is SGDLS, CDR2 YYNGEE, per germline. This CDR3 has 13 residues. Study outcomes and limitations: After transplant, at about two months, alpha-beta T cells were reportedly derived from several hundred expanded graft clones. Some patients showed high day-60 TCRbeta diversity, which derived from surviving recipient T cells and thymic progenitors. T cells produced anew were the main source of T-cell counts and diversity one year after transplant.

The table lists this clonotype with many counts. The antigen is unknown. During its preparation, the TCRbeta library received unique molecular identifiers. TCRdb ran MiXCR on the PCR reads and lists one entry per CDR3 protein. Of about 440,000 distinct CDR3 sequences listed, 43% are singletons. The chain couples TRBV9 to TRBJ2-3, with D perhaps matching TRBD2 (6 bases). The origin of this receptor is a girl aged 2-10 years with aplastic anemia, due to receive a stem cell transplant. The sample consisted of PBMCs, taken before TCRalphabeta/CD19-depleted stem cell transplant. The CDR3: CASSVEGRDTQYF. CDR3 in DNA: TGTGCCAGCAGCGTAGAGGGGAGGGATACGCAGTATTTT.